The 28 T cell receptor beta chains below all came from one sample that was sequenced in a study of neurological immune-mediated disorders. TCRdb recomputed calls from the 5' RACE reads with MiXCR, one row per CDR3 protein. The sample contains more than 75,000 distinct CDR3 sequences, 3.5% to 5.5% of which appear only once. Specified time point: longitudinal time-point 3. The sample taken for sequencing was PBMCs. The receptors were gathered from a woman aged 55-75 years with multiple sclerosis.

There are many counts of this clonotype. This rearrangement joins TRBV20-1 to TRBJ1-6; possible D gene TRBD1, 6 bases. The germline CDR1 and CDR2 sequences are DFQATT and SNEGSKA (reference sequence). The CDR3 is 17 residues long. V lost 0 bases and J 7 bases, leaving 19 bases between the germline ends. CDR3 nucleotide sequence: TGCAGTGCTAGAGATCCAACCGGGGGACAAATAAATTCACCCCTCCACTTT. Its translation is CSARDPTGGQINSPLHF.

This clonotype was observed many times. The chain carries TRBV7-9 and TRBJ2-7, with TRBD1 matching 8 bases. CDR1 SEHNR and CDR2 FQNEAQ come from the germline V gene (reference sequence). J was trimmed by 0 bases and V by 6 bases; bases with no gene match: 4. The CDR3 sequence is 14 residues long. The CDR3 spells CASRLTGDSYEQYF. The CDR3 DNA is TGTGCCAGCAGACTGACAGGGGACTCCTACGAGCAGTACTTC.

This clonotype was detected ten times or more. The CDR3 is CASSPDPKVLPQPQHF. DNA for the CDR3: TGCGCCAGCAGCCCCGACCCAAAAGTCCTCCCACAGCCCCAGCATTTT. This chain links TRBV5-1 with TRBJ1-5; D not resolved. Germline V gene data show CDR1 as SGHRS and CDR2 as YFSETQ. The CDR3 has 16 residues. Trimming cost V 4 bases and J 7 bases, with 21 bases left between them.

This clonotype has a count of ten or more. This chain links TRBV7-2 with TRBJ2-4; 11 bases match TRBD1. This CDR3 comprises 18 residues. Per the germline V gene, CDR1 is SGHTA and CDR2 is FQGNSA. V gave up 4 bases and J gave up 1 base; unmatched junction bases: 9. Here the CDR3 reads CASSSHIGQGAAKNIQYF. The DNA of the CDR3 is TGTGCCAGCAGCTCCCACATTGGACAGGGGGCGGCCAAAAACATTCAGTACTTC.

This clonotype was counted many times. The CDR3 reads CASSLDSQKAFF. CDR3 in DNA: TGCGCCAGCAGCTTGGATAGCCAGAAAGCTTTCTTT. J is TRBJ1-1 and V is TRBV5-1; D gene ambiguous. Deletions cut 0 bases from V and 9 bases from J, with 9 bases between. The CDR3 is made up of 12 amino acids. Germline V gene sequence: CDR1 SGHRS, CDR2 YFSETQ.

There are many counts of this clonotype. The genes are TRBV20-1 and TRBJ2-7; 8 bases are a match to TRBD2. The CDR3 is 15 residues long. Trimming at V came to 1 base and at J to 6 bases, leaving 11 bases not matched to a gene. CDR1 is DFQATT, CDR2 SNEGSKA, per germline (reference sequence). CDR3 sequence: CSARVGDTGGGEQYF. CDR3 bases: TGCAGTGCTAGAGTGGGCGACACGGGAGGGGGCGAGCAGTACTTC.

The rearrangement joins TRBV28 to TRBJ1-2; maybe TRBD1 (6 bases). The length of the CDR3 is 14 residues. V was shortened by 1 base and J by 2 bases, with 8 bases between the two germline ends. Looked up from germline, CDR1 is MDHEN and CDR2 is SYDVKM. The DNA for the CDR3 is TGTGCCAGCAGTTTATACGGGGGCAACTATGGCTACACCTTC. This codes for CASSLYGGNYGYTF.

The CDR3 reads CASSPEGFVVYNEQFF. The CDR3 bases are TGTGCCAGCTCACCGGAAGGGTTTGTGGTCTACAATGAGCAGTTCTTC. The rearrangement links TRBV18 to TRBJ2-1; D ambiguous. V was shortened by 3 bases and J by 3 bases, with 15 bases between the two germline ends. From germline, CDR1 is KGHSH and CDR2 LQKENI. This CDR3 spans 16 amino acids.

This clonotype came up many times. The CDR3 coding sequence is TGTGCCAGCAGGCTGGCGGGACAGGGAACAGGTGAGCAGTTCTTC. Encoded protein: CASRLAGQGTGEQFF. This chain uses TRBV28 with TRBJ2-1; the match to TRBD1 covers 9 bases. V lost 6 bases and J lost 9; bases outside the gene matches: 12. Germline values: CDR1 MDHEN, CDR2 SYDVKM. The CDR3 sequence is 15 residues long.

This clonotype was seen repeatedly, ten times or more. The CDR3 region has the DNA TGTGCCAGCAGTCCCTGGACAGGGGGCTTCATGAACACTGAAGCTTTCTTT. It specifies CASSPWTGGFMNTEAFF. The chain joins TRBV3-1 to TRBJ1-1; 11 positions match TRBD1. Germline trimming cut 6 bases from V and 0 bases from J; bases unmatched to any gene: 9. Germline loops: CDR1 LGHDT, CDR2 YNNKEL (reference sequence). This CDR3 contains 17 residues.

This clonotype was seen many times. The chain carries TRBV20-1 and TRBJ2-1; D gene uncertain. Trimming took 8 bases from V and 0 from J, leaving 11 bases between them. The CDR3 loop spans 13 amino acids. Germline CDR1 reads DFQATT; CDR2 reads SNEGSKA (reference sequence). Written as DNA, the CDR3 is TGCAGTCTCTCAATGGACTCCTACAATGAGCAGTTCTTC. The encoded protein is CSLSMDSYNEQFF.

The sample holds many counts of this clonotype. This chain connects TRBV5-6 to TRBJ2-3; 10 nucleotides line up with TRBD1. Germline V gene sequence: CDR1 SGHDT, CDR2 YYEEEE. J gave up 1 base and V 3 bases, and 5 bases lay outside the gene matches. CDR3 length: 16 amino acids. The CDR3 spells CASSWGQGSGTDTQYF. CDR3 coding DNA: TGTGCCAGCAGCTGGGGACAGGGGTCGGGCACAGATACGCAGTATTTT.

The chain combines TRBV6-2 or TRBV6-3 with TRBJ1-5; perhaps TRBD1 as D (5 bases). The germline gives CDR1 MNHEY, CDR2 SVGEGT. The CDR3 contains 13 residues. V lost 2 bases, J lost 6 bases, and 8 bases lay in between. The CDR3 DNA sequence: TGTGCCAGCAGTTACGGGGCAAGTCAGCCCCAGCATTTT. This sequence encodes CASSYGASQPQHF.

This chain links TRBV30 with TRBJ1-5; 7 nucleotides agree with TRBD1. The CDR3 loop spans 16 amino acids. With 2 bases clipped from V and 5 bases from J, the junction kept 12 bases outside the gene matches. In germline, CDR1 is GTSNPN, CDR2 SVGIG (reference sequence). This chain's CDR3 is CAWSSPGQAPHQPQHF. The DNA of the CDR3 is TGTGCCTGGAGTTCCCCCGGACAGGCTCCCCATCAGCCCCAGCATTTT.

In this sample, this clonotype turned up many times. The rearrangement links TRBV2 to TRBJ1-5; D is unresolved. The V end was cut by 0 bases, the J end by 1 base, with 4 bases between. Germline V gene lookup returns CDR1 SNHLY and CDR2 FYNNEI. The CDR3 extends over 14 amino acids. The CDR3 DNA sequence: TGTGCCAGCAGTGAAGCCCGGAGCAATCAGCCCCAGCATTTT. The encoded protein is CASSEARSNQPQHF. Drawing the rest from reference TRBV2 and TRBJ1-5, the complete variable domain is EPEVTQTPSHQVTQMGQEVILRCVPISNHLYFYWYRQILGQKVEFLVSFYNNEISEKSEIFDDQFSVERPDGSNFTLKIRSTKLEDSAMYFCASSEARSNQPQHFGDGTRLSIL.

About this clonotype: A much larger clone is a single base away; this may be a read error. This chain's CDR3 is CANSLYALTGELFF. The CDR3 bases are TGTGCCAACAGCCTTTACGCGTTGACCGGGGAGCTGTTTTTT. The chain is built from TRBV14 and TRBJ2-2; no firm D call. CDR1 SGHDN and CDR2 FVKESK come from the germline V gene. The CDR3 is 14 amino acids.

This clonotype was counted at least ten times. The chain joins TRBV12-3 or TRBV12-4 to TRBJ1-5; TRBD1 agrees at 7 bases. V lost 2 bases and J lost 7; bases outside the gene matches: 5. The CDR3 loop spans 14 amino acids. CDR3 residues: CASSLRTGGQPQHF. The CDR3 coding sequence is TGTGCCAGCAGTTTAAGGACAGGAGGGCAGCCCCAGCATTTT.

This clonotype has ten or more counts. The chain carries TRBV5-1 and TRBJ1-2, with a weak D call TRBD1 (5 bases). V was shortened by 4 bases and J by 0 bases, with 13 bases between the two germline ends. The CDR3 is 15 amino acids. Germline-derived CDR1 and CDR2 are SGHRS and YFSETQ. In nucleotides, the CDR3 is TGCGCCAGCAGCCCATGGGACGCATCTAACTATGGCTACACCTTC. This codes for CASSPWDASNYGYTF.

At least ten counts were recorded for this clonotype. The V gene is TRBV11-2, the J gene TRBJ2-3; D remains ambiguous. The length of the CDR3 is 16 residues. Germline V gene data show CDR1 as SGHAT and CDR2 as FQNNGV. Trimming stripped 7 bases from V and 3 bases from J, with 20 bases between. CDR3 sequence: CASTTYPAFATDTQYF. The DNA of the CDR3 is TGTGCCAGCACCACTTACCCCGCATTCGCAACAGATACGCAGTATTTT.

This clonotype was detected many times. This chain connects TRBV2 to TRBJ1-6; 7 nucleotides agree with TRBD1. Germline V lookup: CDR1 SNHLY, CDR2 FYNNEI. V lost 9 bases and J lost 3; bases outside the gene matches: 2. CDR3 length: 13 amino acids. As DNA, the CDR3 is TGTGCCAGAGGGACAGACTATAATTCACCCCTCCACTTT. Its translation is CARGTDYNSPLHF.

The rearrangement joins TRBV6-5 to TRBJ1-1; TRBD1 aligns across 7 bases. This CDR3 region has 14 residues. V was pared by 7 bases and J by 0 bases, with 5 bases of the junction left unmatched. From germline, CDR1 is MNHEY and CDR2 SVGAGI. The CDR3 loop is CASTRTGLNTEAFF. CDR3 in DNA: TGTGCCAGCACCCGGACAGGTCTGAACACTGAAGCTTTCTTT.

This clonotype came up many times. J is TRBJ2-5 and V is TRBV4-2; TRBD2 aligns across 10 bases. The V gene's germline CDR1 is LGHNA and CDR2 YNFKEQ. The CDR3 covers 16 residues. V lost 5 bases and J lost 2; bases outside the gene matches: 8. For the CDR3, the DNA is TGTGCCAGCAGCAACACGGTAGCGGGGGGACAAGAGACCCAGTACTTC. Its protein product is CASSNTVAGGQETQYF.

This clonotype was observed a handful of times. J is TRBJ2-1 and V is TRBV7-9; 12 positions match TRBD2. Germline CDR1 SEHNR, CDR2 FQNEAQ (reference sequence). J was trimmed by 0 bases and V by 9 bases; bases with no gene match: 6. The CDR3 is 16 residues long. The CDR3 region has the DNA TGTGCCAGTAGCCCTAGCGGGGGGGCCTCCTACAATGAGCAGTTCTTC. It codes for CASSPSGGASYNEQFF. Full variable domain (rest looked up from reference TRBV7-9 and TRBJ2-1): DTGVSQNPRHKITKRGQNVTFRCDPISEHNRLYWYRQTLGQGPEFLTYFQNEAQLEKSRLLSDRFSAERPKGSFSTLEIQRTEQGDSAMYLCASSPSGGASYNEQFFGPGTRLTVL.

This clonotype was observed at least ten times. The gene calls are TRBV7-6 and TRBJ2-1; the D gene could be TRBD1 or TRBD2 (6 bases each). Between the trimmed V and J ends, which lost 6 bases and 1 base, there was a span of 13 bases. The CDR3 is 15 residues long. Looked up from germline, CDR1 is SGHVS and CDR2 is FNYEAQ. CDR3 protein: CASSTQGGSYNEQFF. In nucleotides, the CDR3 is TGTGCCAGCAGTACACAGGGAGGTTCCTACAATGAGCAGTTCTTC.

This clonotype was counted ten times or more. The V call is TRBV7-6, the J call TRBJ2-2; a possible D gene is TRBD2 (6 bases). Germline lookup yields CDR1 SGHVS and CDR2 FNYEAQ. V was clipped by 3 bases and J by 2 bases, with 10 bases between them. This CDR3 spans 15 amino acids. CDR3 nucleotide sequence: TGTGCCAGCAGCTTGGGGGACTTTAACACCGGGGAGCTGTTTTTT. Translated, it gives CASSLGDFNTGELFF.

This clonotype was counted at least ten times. This chain uses TRBV7-2 with TRBJ1-6, with TRBD1 as a possible D gene (5 bases). The germline gives CDR1 SGHTA, CDR2 FQGNSA. The germline V and J ends were trimmed by 2 bases and 6 bases, with 17 bases remaining between them. The CDR3 length is 17 residues. CDR3 residues: CASSLFFLAGTNSPLHF. CDR3 in DNA: TGTGCCAGCAGCTTATTTTTTTTGGCAGGGACTAATTCACCCCTCCACTTT.

This clonotype was recorded many times. The chain couples TRBV29-1 to TRBJ2-5, with D perhaps matching TRBD2 (5 bases). From germline, CDR1 is SQVTM and CDR2 ANQGSEA. The CDR3 length is 12 residues. The V and J ends lost 7 bases and 5 bases respectively, with 14 bases between them. The CDR3 DNA is TGCAGCGCCGGACTGAAGGGTGAGACCCAGTACTTC. Amino acid sequence: CSAGLKGETQYF.

This clonotype was counted ten times or more. The chain combines TRBV6-5 with TRBJ2-2; no firm D call. V lost 7 bases, J lost 6 bases, and 18 bases lay in between. The germline gives CDR1 MNHEY, CDR2 SVGAGI. CDR3 length: 15 residues. CDR3 DNA sequence: TGTGCCAGCACGATCCAGCTAGACTTATCCGGGGAGCTGTTTTTT. Its translation is CASTIQLDLSGELFF.